This TCR beta chain was documented in a study of spatial heterogeneity in lung cancer. V dropped 5 bases and J dropped 5; count of bases not matched to a gene: 8. Germline assignment: CDR1 SGHAT and CDR2 FQNNGV. The CDR3 totals 15 residues. Study conclusions and caveats: Counts that tracked tumor mutation counts were those of expanded intratumoral alpha and beta TCRs.

Noted time point: sample taken at primary tumor resection. From the 5' RACE reads, TCRdb called clonotypes with MiXCR, one entry per CDR3 protein. Of about 6,000 distinct CDR3 sequences listed, less than 9.5% are singletons. This clonotype is medium-sized (0.01 to 0.1%) within its sample. Its target is not known. The TCR originated in a female donor with early-stage non-small cell lung cancer. The material sequenced was lung tumor tissue, taken at surgery. The chain recombines TRBV11-2 with TRBJ2-1; 8 bases match TRBD2. CDR3 sequence: CASSLGIAGNNEQFF. The CDR3 nucleotides are TGTGCCAGCAGCCTGGGAATAGCGGGGAACAATGAGCAGTTCTTC.